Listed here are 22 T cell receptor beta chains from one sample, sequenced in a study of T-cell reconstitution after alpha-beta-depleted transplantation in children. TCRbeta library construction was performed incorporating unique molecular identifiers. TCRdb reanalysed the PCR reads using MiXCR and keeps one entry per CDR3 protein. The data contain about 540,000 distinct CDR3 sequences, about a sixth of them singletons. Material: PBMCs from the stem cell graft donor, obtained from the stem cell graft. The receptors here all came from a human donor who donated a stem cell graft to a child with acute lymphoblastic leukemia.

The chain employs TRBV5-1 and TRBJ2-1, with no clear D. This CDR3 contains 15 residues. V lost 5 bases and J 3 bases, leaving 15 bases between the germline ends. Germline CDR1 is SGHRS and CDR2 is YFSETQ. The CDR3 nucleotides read TGCGCCAGCAGATTTGGACGAACGGACTACAATGAGCAGTTCTTC. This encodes CASRFGRTDYNEQFF.

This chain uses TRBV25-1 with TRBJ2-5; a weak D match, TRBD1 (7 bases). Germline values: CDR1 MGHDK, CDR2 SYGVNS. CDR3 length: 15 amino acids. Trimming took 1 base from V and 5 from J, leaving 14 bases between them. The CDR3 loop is CASSEFGGGLETQYF. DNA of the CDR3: TGTGCCAGCAGTGAATTTGGAGGGGGCTTGGAGACCCAGTACTTC.

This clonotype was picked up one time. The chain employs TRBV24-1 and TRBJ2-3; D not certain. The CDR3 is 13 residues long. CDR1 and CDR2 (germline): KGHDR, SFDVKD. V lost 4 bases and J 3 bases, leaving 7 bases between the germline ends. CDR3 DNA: TGTGCCACCAGTGACTGGGGAACAGATACGCAGTATTTT. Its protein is CATSDWGTDTQYF.

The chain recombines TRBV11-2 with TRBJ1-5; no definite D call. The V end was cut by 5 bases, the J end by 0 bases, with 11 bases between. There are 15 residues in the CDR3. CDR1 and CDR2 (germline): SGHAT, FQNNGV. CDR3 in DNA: TGTGCCAGCAGCCAAGAGGGAGATAGCAATCAGCCCCAGCATTTT. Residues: CASSQEGDSNQPQHF. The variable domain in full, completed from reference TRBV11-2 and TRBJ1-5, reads EAGVAQSPRYKIIEKRQSVAFWCNPISGHATLYWYQQILGQGPKLLIQFQNNGVVDDSQLPKDRFSAERLKGVDSTLKIQPAKLEDSAVYLCASSQEGDSNQPQHFGDGTRLSIL.

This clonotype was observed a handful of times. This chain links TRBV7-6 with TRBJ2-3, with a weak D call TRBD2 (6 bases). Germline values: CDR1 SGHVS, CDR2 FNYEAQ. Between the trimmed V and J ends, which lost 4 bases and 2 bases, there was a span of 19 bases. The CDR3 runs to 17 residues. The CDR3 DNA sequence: TGTGCCAGCAGCTCTCCATGGGAGGCCCCTCCCACAGATACGCAGTATTTT. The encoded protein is CASSSPWEAPPTDTQYF. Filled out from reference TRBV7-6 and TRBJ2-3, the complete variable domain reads GAGVSQSPRYKVTKRGQDVALRCDPISGHVSLYWYRQALGQGPEFLTYFNYEAQQDKSGLPNDRFSAERPEGSISTLTIQRTEQRDSAMYRCASSSPWEAPPTDTQYFGPGTRLTVL.

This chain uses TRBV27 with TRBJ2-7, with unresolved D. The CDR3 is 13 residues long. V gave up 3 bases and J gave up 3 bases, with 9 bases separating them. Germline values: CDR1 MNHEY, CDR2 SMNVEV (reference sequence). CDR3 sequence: CASSFTGDYEQYF. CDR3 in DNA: TGTGCCAGCAGTTTTACCGGAGACTACGAGCAGTACTTC.

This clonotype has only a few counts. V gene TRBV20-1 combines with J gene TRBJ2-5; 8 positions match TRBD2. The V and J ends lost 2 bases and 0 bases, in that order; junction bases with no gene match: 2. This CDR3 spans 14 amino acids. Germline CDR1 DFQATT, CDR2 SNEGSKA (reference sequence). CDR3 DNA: TGCAGTGCTAGAAGACTAGCGAACCAAGAGACCCAGTACTTC. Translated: CSARRLANQETQYF.

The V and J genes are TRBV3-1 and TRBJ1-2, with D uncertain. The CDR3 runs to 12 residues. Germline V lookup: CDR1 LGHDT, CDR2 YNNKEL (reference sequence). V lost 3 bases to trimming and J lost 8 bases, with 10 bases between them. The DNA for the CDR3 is TGTGCCAGCAGCCAGGCCGGCGGAGGCTACACCTTC. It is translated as CASSQAGGGYTF.

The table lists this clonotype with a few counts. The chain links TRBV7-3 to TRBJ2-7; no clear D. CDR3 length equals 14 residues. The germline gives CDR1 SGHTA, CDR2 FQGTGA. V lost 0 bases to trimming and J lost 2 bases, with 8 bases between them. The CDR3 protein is CASSLTITAYEQYF. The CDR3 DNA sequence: TGTGCCAGCAGCTTAACGATAACTGCCTACGAGCAGTACTTC. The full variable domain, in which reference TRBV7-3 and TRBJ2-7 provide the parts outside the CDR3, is GAGVSQTPSNKVTEKGKYVELRCDPISGHTALYWYRQSLGQGPEFLIYFQGTGAADDSGLPNDRFFAVRPEGSVSTLKIQRTERGDSAVYLCASSLTITAYEQYFGPGTRLTVT.

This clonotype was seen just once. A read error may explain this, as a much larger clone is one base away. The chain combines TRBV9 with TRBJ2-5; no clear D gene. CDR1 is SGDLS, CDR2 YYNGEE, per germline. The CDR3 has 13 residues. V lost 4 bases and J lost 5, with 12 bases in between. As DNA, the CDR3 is TGTGCCAGCAGCAGCCAGATCCATGAGACCCAGTACTTC. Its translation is CASSSQIHETQYF.

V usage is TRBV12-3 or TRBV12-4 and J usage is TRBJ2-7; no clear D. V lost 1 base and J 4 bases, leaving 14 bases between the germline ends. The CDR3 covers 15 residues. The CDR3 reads CASSLERGPGYEQYF. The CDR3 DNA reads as TGTGCCAGCAGTTTAGAGCGTGGGCCTGGTTACGAGCAGTACTTC.

The CDR3 reads CASSFIWTGSSGANVLTF. As DNA, the CDR3 is TGTGCCAGCAGCTTTATCTGGACAGGGTCGTCTGGGGCCAACGTCCTGACTTTC. This rearrangement joins TRBV5-6 to TRBJ2-6, with 8 bases fitting TRBD1. This CDR3 is 18 amino acids long. Trimming at V came to 2 bases and at J to 1 base, leaving 8 bases not matched to a gene. Germline-derived CDR1 and CDR2 are SGHDT and YYEEEE.

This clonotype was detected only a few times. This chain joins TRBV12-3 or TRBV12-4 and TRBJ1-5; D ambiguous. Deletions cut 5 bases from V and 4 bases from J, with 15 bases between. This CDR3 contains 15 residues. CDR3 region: CASSPPGGINQPQHF. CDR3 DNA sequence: TGTGCCAGCAGTCCCCCTGGCGGTATAAATCAGCCCCAGCATTTT.

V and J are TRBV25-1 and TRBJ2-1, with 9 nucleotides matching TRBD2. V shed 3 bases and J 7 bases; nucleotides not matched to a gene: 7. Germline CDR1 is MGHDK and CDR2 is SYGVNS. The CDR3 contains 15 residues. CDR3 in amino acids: CASSEGSGRLNEQFF. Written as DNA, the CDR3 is TGTGCCAGCAGTGAGGGTAGCGGGAGACTGAATGAGCAGTTCTTC.

The CDR3 loop reads CASSKLNTGELFF. The CDR3 region has the DNA TGTGCCAGCAGCAAACTGAACACCGGGGAGCTGTTTTTT. V usage is TRBV11-2 and J usage is TRBJ2-2, with unresolved D. This CDR3 is built from 13 residues. Trimming shortened V by 5 bases and J by 1 base, and 5 bases separated the two germline ends. Germline V gene lookup returns CDR1 SGHAT and CDR2 FQNNGV.

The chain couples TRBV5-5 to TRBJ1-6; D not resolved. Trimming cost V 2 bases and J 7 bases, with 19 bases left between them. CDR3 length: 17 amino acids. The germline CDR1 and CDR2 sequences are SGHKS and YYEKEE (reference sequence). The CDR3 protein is CASSLTPGPAGNSPLHF. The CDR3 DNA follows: TGTGCCAGCAGCTTAACCCCCGGCCCCGCCGGGAATTCACCCCTCCACTTT.

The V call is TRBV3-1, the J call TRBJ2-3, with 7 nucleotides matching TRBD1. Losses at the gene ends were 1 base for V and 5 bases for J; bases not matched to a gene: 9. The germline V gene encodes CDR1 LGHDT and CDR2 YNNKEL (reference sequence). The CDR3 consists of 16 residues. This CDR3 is CASSQADTGVEDTQYF. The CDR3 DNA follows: TGTGCCAGCAGCCAAGCGGACACAGGGGTTGAAGATACGCAGTATTTT.

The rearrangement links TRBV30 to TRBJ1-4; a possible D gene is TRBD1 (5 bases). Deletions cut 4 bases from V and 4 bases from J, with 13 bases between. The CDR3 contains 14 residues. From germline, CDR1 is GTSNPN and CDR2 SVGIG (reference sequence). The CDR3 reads CAWKLGPNNEKLFF. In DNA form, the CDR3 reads TGTGCCTGGAAGTTGGGGCCCAATAATGAAAAACTGTTTTTT.

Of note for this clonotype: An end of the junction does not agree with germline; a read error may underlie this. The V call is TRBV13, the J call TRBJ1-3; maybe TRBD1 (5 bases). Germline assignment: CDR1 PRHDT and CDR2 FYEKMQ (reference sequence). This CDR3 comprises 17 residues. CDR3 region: CATSLTPGVISGNTIYF. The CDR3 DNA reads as TGTGCCACCAGCTTGACGCCGGGGGTCATCTCTGGAAACACCATATATTTT.

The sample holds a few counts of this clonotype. The CDR3 nucleotides read TGCGCCAGCAGCTTGTGGGACAGGGGGTCCGAGCAGTACTTC. It codes for CASSLWDRGSEQYF. This chain joins TRBV5-1 and TRBJ2-7; TRBD1 matches 11 bases. Germline V CDR1 and CDR2: SGHRS, YFSETQ. The CDR3 length is 14 residues. V gave up 1 base and J gave up 6 bases; unmatched junction bases: 3.

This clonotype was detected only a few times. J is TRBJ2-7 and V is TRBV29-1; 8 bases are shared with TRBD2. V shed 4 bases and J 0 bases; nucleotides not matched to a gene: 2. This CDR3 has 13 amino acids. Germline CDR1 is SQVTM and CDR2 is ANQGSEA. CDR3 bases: TGCAGCGTTGGGCGGGAGGCCTCCTACGAGCAGTACTTC. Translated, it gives CSVGREASYEQYF.

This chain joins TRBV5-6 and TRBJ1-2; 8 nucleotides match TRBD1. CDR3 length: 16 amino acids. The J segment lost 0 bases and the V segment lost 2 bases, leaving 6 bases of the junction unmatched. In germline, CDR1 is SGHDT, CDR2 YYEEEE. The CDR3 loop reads CASSFTWTGPNYGYTF. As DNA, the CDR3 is TGTGCCAGCAGCTTTACCTGGACAGGGCCTAACTATGGCTACACCTTC.